The 28 T cell receptor beta chains presented below share a single source sample, sequenced in a study of neurological immune-mediated disorders. TCRdb independently ran MiXCR on the 5' RACE reads; one entry per CDR3 protein. The sample contains about 66,000 distinct CDR3 sequences, 4.5% to 5.5% of which appear only once. Material: PBMCs. These receptors came from a man aged 25 to 40 with multiple sclerosis.

This clonotype showed up just a few times. The chain is built from TRBV5-1 and TRBJ2-3; 9 nucleotides match TRBD1. Germline CDR1 reads SGHRS; CDR2 reads YFSETQ. V shed 3 bases and J 5 bases; nucleotides not matched to a gene: 4. CDR3 length: 14 residues. CDR3 sequence: CASSSGQGRDTQYF. CDR3 DNA: TGCGCCAGCAGCTCCGGACAGGGGAGAGATACGCAGTATTTT.

There are many counts of this clonotype. The rearrangement uses TRBV20-1 and TRBJ1-6; TRBD1 might be the D (5 bases). This CDR3 comprises 14 residues. Looked up from germline, CDR1 is DFQATT and CDR2 is SNEGSKA (reference sequence). Between the trimmed V and J ends, which lost 4 bases and 5 bases, there was a span of 12 bases. Here the CDR3 reads CSAIASGNNSPLHF. The CDR3 region has the DNA TGCAGTGCTATAGCATCAGGGAATAATTCACCCCTCCACTTT.

The table lists this clonotype with many counts. The chain combines TRBV2 with TRBJ1-5; D is perhaps TRBD1 (5 bases). The length of the CDR3 is 13 residues. In germline, CDR1 is SNHLY, CDR2 FYNNEI. Trimming took 7 bases from V and 4 from J, leaving 11 bases between them. Written as DNA, the CDR3 is TGTGCCAGCATGAGGGACTCGAATCAGCCCCAGCATTTT. The encoded protein is CASMRDSNQPQHF. Together with reference TRBV2 and TRBJ1-5, the CDR3 gives the full variable domain: EPEVTQTPSHQVTQMGQEVILRCVPISNHLYFYWYRQILGQKVEFLVSFYNNEISEKSEIFDDQFSVERPDGSNFTLKIRSTKLEDSAMYFCASMRDSNQPQHFGDGTRLSIL.

The J gene is TRBJ2-2, the V gene TRBV20-1; 8 positions agree with TRBD2. The trim removed 1 base at V and 6 bases at J, leaving 4 bases unmatched. Germline CDR1 is DFQATT and CDR2 is SNEGSKA (reference sequence). The CDR3 is 14 amino acids. CDR3 coding DNA: TGCAGTGCTAGAGCGGGGGGGAGTTCCGGGGAGCTGTTTTTT. It is translated as CSARAGGSSGELFF.

This clonotype was recorded at least ten times. A junction boundary mismatches the germline segment, possibly from a read error. The rearrangement joins TRBV5-6 to TRBJ1-6; perhaps TRBD1 as D (6 bases). The CDR3 loop spans 14 amino acids. Germline V gene lookup returns CDR1 SGHDT and CDR2 YYEEEE. The CDR3 bases are TGTGCCAGCAGATCGACAGGTCGGAATTCACCCCTCAACTTT. Translating gives CASRSTGRNSPLNF.

For this clonotype: The CDR3 ends on some other residue instead of the conserved phenylalanine or tryptophan, so this is likely a read error. J is TRBJ2-1 and V is TRBV5-1, with TRBD2 as a possible D gene (6 bases). CDR1 and CDR2 (germline): SGHRS, YFSETQ. CDR3 size: 14 residues. Trimming removed 7 bases at V and 5 bases at J, with 16 bases between. CDR3 DNA: TGCGCCAGCCAGCCGGGAGCCTGGGACAATGAGCAGTTCATC. Translation gives CASQPGAWDNEQFI.

This clonotype was recorded many times. The rearrangement joins TRBV5-5 to TRBJ2-3, with a weak D call TRBD1 (6 bases). V lost 4 bases to trimming and J lost 1 base, with 13 bases between them. Germline CDR1 and CDR2: SGHKS and YYEKEE (reference sequence). This CDR3 contains 15 residues. CDR3 residues: CASSRWDTRTDTQYF. In DNA, the CDR3 is TGTGCCAGCAGCCGATGGGACACTCGCACAGATACGCAGTATTTT. Full variable domain (missing parts from reference TRBV5-5 and TRBJ2-3): DAGVTQSPTHLIKTRGQQVTLRCSPISGHKSVSWYQQVLGQGPQFIFQYYEKEERGRGNFPDRFSARQFPNYSSELNVNALLLGDSALYLCASSRWDTRTDTQYFGPGTRLTVL.

This clonotype showed up just a few times. The J gene is TRBJ1-1, the V gene TRBV3-1; D gene unclear. Trimming left V 0 bases short and J 4 bases short, with 12 bases between. Germline V gives CDR1 LGHDT, CDR2 YNNKEL (reference sequence). This CDR3 spans 15 amino acids. For the CDR3, the DNA is TGTGCCAGCAGCCAAGATATAGGGTTGGTCACTGAAGCTTTCTTT. Translation: CASSQDIGLVTEAFF.

This clonotype was seen only a few times. V is TRBV19 and J is TRBJ1-1, with a weak D call TRBD1 (5 bases). V lost 6 bases, J lost 0 bases, and 8 bases lay in between. Looked up from germline, CDR1 is LNHDA and CDR2 is SQIVND (reference sequence). The CDR3 covers 13 residues. CDR3 DNA: TGTGCCAGTAGGGACACGTTGAACACTGAAGCTTTCTTT. This sequence encodes CASRDTLNTEAFF. Combining the CDR3 with reference TRBV19 and TRBJ1-1 gives the whole variable domain DGGITQSPKYLFRKEGQNVTLSCEQNLNHDAMYWYRQDPGQGLRLIYYSQIVNDFQKGDIAEGYSVSREKKESFPLTVTSAQKNPTAFYLCASRDTLNTEAFFGQGTRLTVV.

The table lists this clonotype with many counts. The chain recombines TRBV4-2 with TRBJ1-1; TRBD1 matches 8 bases. Germline assignment: CDR1 LGHNA and CDR2 YNFKEQ. The trim removed 2 bases at V and 2 bases at J, leaving 4 bases unmatched. The CDR3 spans 15 residues. CDR3: CASSQITGGNTEAFF. CDR3 DNA sequence: TGTGCCAGCAGCCAAATAACAGGGGGAAACACTGAAGCTTTCTTT.

This clonotype showed up many times. J is TRBJ1-2 and V is TRBV20-1; TRBD1 matches 9 bases. V trimming: 6 bases; J trimming: 6 bases; junction bases outside the gene matches: 11. CDR1 and CDR2 from the germline V gene are DFQATT and SNEGSKA (reference sequence). This CDR3 has 14 amino acids. The DNA of the CDR3 is TGCAGTGCGGAAAGGACAGGGGTGGACGATGGCTACACCTTC. It is translated as CSAERTGVDDGYTF.

This clonotype has only a few counts. The V gene is TRBV5-6, the J gene TRBJ1-2; D unclear. This CDR3 region has 16 residues. Trimming removed 5 bases at V and 3 bases at J, with 20 bases between. Per germline, CDR1 SGHDT and CDR2 YYEEEE. Here the CDR3 reads CASSLRRQTPYYGYTF. The CDR3 bases are TGTGCCAGCAGTCTTAGGCGGCAGACACCTTACTATGGCTACACCTTC.

V usage is TRBV5-1 and J usage is TRBJ2-1, with no clear D. Deletions cut 0 bases from V and 9 bases from J, with 4 bases between. Looked up from germline, CDR1 is SGHRS and CDR2 is YFSETQ. There are 11 residues in the CDR3. CDR3 loop: CASSLGPEQFF. CDR3 sequence (DNA): TGCGCCAGCAGCTTGGGGCCTGAGCAGTTCTTC.

This clonotype was seen ten or more times. The chain couples TRBV24-1 to TRBJ2-3, with D maybe TRBD1 (5 bases). V lost 1 base to trimming and J lost 0 bases, with 10 bases between them. The CDR3 spans 16 residues. CDR1 and CDR2 from the germline V gene are KGHDR and SFDVKD. The CDR3 DNA sequence: TGTGCCACCAGTGATTTCGGCAGGGCTAGCACAGATACGCAGTATTTT. Translated: CATSDFGRASTDTQYF.

This clonotype has just a few counts. The V and J genes are TRBV20-1 and TRBJ1-2; no clear D gene. The CDR3 spans 13 residues. V was trimmed by 0 bases and J by 6 bases, leaving 11 bases between them. Germline loops: CDR1 DFQATT, CDR2 SNEGSKA (reference sequence). CDR3 in DNA: TGCAGTGCTAGAGATCTCCCCGGGCATGGCTACACCTTC. Protein sequence: CSARDLPGHGYTF.

The J gene is TRBJ2-3, the V gene TRBV27, with D possibly TRBD2 on 6 matching bases. V lost 4 bases and J 6 bases, leaving 14 bases between the germline ends. Germline CDR1 and CDR2: MNHEY and SMNVEV (reference sequence). This CDR3 has 14 residues. The CDR3 protein is CASSWGVTRDTQYF. CDR3 DNA: TGTGCCAGCAGTTGGGGGGTAACCCGGGATACGCAGTATTTT.

For the CDR3, the DNA is TGTGCCAGCAGTAGAACCGCAGGGTCCTACGAGCAGTACGTC. Its protein is CASSRTAGSYEQYV. The chain uses TRBV11-1 and TRBJ2-7, with TRBD1 as a possible D gene (5 bases). V was shortened by 6 bases and J by 1 base, with 13 bases between the two germline ends. There are 14 residues in the CDR3. Germline values: CDR1 SGHAT, CDR2 FQDESV (reference sequence).

At least ten counts were recorded for this clonotype. The V call is TRBV5-5, the J call TRBJ2-3, with D perhaps TRBD1 or TRBD2 (6 bases each). CDR1 and CDR2 (germline): SGHKS, YYEKEE (reference sequence). The CDR3 has 16 residues. Deletions cut 0 bases from V and 1 base from J, with 12 bases between. Written as DNA, the CDR3 is TGTGCCAGCAGCTTGGTAGGGGGGTTCGGCACAGATACGCAGTATTTT. Residues: CASSLVGGFGTDTQYF. Based on the CDR3 plus reference TRBV5-5 and TRBJ2-3, the full variable domain is DAGVTQSPTHLIKTRGQQVTLRCSPISGHKSVSWYQQVLGQGPQFIFQYYEKEERGRGNFPDRFSARQFPNYSSELNVNALLLGDSALYLCASSLVGGFGTDTQYFGPGTRLTVL.

V is TRBV5-5 and J is TRBJ1-2; TRBD1 matches 7 bases. The V and J ends lost 4 bases and 0 bases, in that order; junction bases with no gene match: 9. The CDR3 runs 16 residues. CDR1 and CDR2 from the germline V gene are SGHKS and YYEKEE (reference sequence). The CDR3 protein is CASSHALTGTNYGYTF. The CDR3 bases are TGTGCCAGCAGCCACGCATTGACAGGGACTAACTATGGCTACACCTTC.

The sample holds many counts of this clonotype. The J gene is TRBJ2-3, the V gene TRBV4-1, with 8 bases aligning to TRBD1. Germline V gene sequence: CDR1 MGHRA, CDR2 YSYEKL. Unmatched junction bases numbered 23, after V lost 6 bases and J lost 0 bases. The CDR3 totals 21 residues. In DNA, the CDR3 is TGCGCCAGCAGGGGGACAGGTCCCACTCGAACCCGACGGCATAGCACAGATACGCAGTATTTT. It translates to CASRGTGPTRTRRHSTDTQYF.

This clonotype was detected many times. The chain is built from TRBV5-1 and TRBJ2-1, with TRBD2 matching over 15 bases. This CDR3 contains 17 residues. Germline V gene sequence: CDR1 SGHRS, CDR2 YFSETQ. J gave up 4 bases and V 3 bases, and 5 bases lay outside the gene matches. CDR3 sequence (DNA): TGCGCCAGCAGCTCGGGACTAGCGGGGGGTACTTACAATGAGCAGTTCTTC. Translation gives CASSSGLAGGTYNEQFF.

The sample holds many counts of this clonotype. The chain carries TRBV20-1 and TRBJ2-3; D call uncertain. Deletions cut 0 bases from V and 3 bases from J, with 13 bases between. Germline V gene lookup returns CDR1 DFQATT and CDR2 SNEGSKA (reference sequence). The CDR3 length is 15 residues. This CDR3 reads CSARDRVPSTDTQYF. The CDR3 DNA is TGCAGTGCTAGAGATCGGGTGCCTAGTACAGATACGCAGTATTTT.

This clonotype was seen ten or more times. The rearrangement links TRBV5-1 to TRBJ1-4; unclear D gene. Germline loops: CDR1 SGHRS, CDR2 YFSETQ. Trimming cost V 1 base and J 0 bases, with 7 bases left between them. The CDR3 is 15 amino acids. The CDR3, as DNA: TGCGCCAGCAGCTTGCTAGCAGCAACTAATGAAAAACTGTTTTTT. Its translation is CASSLLAATNEKLFF.

The table lists this clonotype with many counts. A junction boundary mismatches the germline segment, possibly from a read error. The CDR3 sequence: CASSLDSPPSKLFF. CDR3 coding DNA: TGCGCCAGCAGTTTGGACAGCCCACCTTCGAAACTGTTTTTT. The chain is built from TRBV5-1 and TRBJ1-4, with D possibly TRBD1 on 6 matching bases. Looked up from germline, CDR1 is SGHRS and CDR2 is YFSETQ. The CDR3 has 14 residues.

The gene calls are TRBV3-1 and TRBJ2-7, with TRBD1 matching over 7 bases. The CDR3 runs 20 residues. Germline CDR1 is LGHDT and CDR2 is YNNKEL (reference sequence). V dropped 4 bases and J dropped 2; count of bases not matched to a gene: 23. The CDR3 DNA sequence: TGTGCCAGCAGCCGAAAAAGACAGGGCTCCCACTTACAATTAGCCTACGAGCAGTACTTC. Amino acids: CASSRKRQGSHLQLAYEQYF.

In this sample, this clonotype turned up many times. The rearrangement joins TRBV20-1 to TRBJ1-2; 7 bases fit TRBD1. This CDR3 has 13 residues. Germline loops: CDR1 DFQATT, CDR2 SNEGSKA (reference sequence). With 0 bases clipped from V and 7 bases from J, the junction kept 5 bases outside the gene matches. CDR3 sequence (DNA): TGCAGTGCTAGAGATCAGGGGGGCCGTGGCTACACCTTC. Residues: CSARDQGGRGYTF.

This clonotype showed up many times. V is TRBV13 and J is TRBJ1-1, with D possibly matching TRBD1 (5 bases). Germline lookup yields CDR1 PRHDT and CDR2 FYEKMQ (reference sequence). V was clipped by 4 bases and J by 7 bases, with 10 bases between them. CDR3 length: 12 amino acids. The DNA of the CDR3 is TGTGCCAGCAGCTCAGGGCGGATTGAAGCTTTCTTT. Its translation: CASSSGRIEAFF. Complete variable domain (other parts from reference TRBV13 and TRBJ1-1): AAGVIQSPRHLIKEKRETATLKCYPIPRHDTVYWYQQGPGQDPQFLISFYEKMQSDKGSIPDRFSAQQFSDYHSELNMSSLELGDSALYFCASSSGRIEAFFGQGTRLTVV.

This clonotype appeared many times. The chain joins TRBV20-1 to TRBJ1-1, with a tentative D call TRBD1 (5 bases). Per the germline V gene, CDR1 is DFQATT and CDR2 is SNEGSKA (reference sequence). This CDR3 has 17 amino acids. Deletions cut 1 base from V and 4 bases from J, with 22 bases between. The CDR3 nucleotides read TGCAGTGCTAGAGCCTCGGGACTGAAATGGATGGGCACTGAAGCTTTCTTT. Protein: CSARASGLKWMGTEAFF.